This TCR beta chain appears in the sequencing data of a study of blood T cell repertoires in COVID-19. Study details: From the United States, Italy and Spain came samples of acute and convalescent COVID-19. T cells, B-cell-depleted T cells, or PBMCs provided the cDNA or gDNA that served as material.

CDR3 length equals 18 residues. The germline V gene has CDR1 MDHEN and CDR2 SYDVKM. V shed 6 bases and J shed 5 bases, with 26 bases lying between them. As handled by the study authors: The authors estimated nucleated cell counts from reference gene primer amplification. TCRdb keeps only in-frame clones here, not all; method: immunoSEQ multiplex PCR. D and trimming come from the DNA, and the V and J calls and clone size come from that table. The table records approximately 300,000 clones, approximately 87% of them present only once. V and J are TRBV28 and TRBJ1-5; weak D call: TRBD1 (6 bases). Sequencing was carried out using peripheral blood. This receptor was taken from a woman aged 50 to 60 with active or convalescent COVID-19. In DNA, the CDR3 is TGTGCCAGCAGCCCGCGGTTGGGGACAACCCCCCTCGATCAGCCCCAGCATTTT. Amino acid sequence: CASSPRLGTTPLDQPQHF.